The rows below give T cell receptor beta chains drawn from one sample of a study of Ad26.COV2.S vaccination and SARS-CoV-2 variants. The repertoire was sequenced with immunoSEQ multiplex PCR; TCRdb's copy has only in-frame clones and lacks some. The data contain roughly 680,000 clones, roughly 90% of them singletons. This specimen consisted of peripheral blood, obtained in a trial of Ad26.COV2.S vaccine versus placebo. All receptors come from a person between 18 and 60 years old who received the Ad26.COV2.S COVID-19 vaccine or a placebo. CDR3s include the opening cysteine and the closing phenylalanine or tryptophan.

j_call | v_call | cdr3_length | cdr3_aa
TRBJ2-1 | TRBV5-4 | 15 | CASSLDTPAYNEQFF
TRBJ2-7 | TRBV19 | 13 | CASSTNLSGPEYF
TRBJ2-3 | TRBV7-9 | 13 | CASSLSLVYTQYF
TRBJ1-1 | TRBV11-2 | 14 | CASSSGGMNTEAFF
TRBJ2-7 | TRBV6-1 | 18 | CASSEGISGLSSSYEQYF
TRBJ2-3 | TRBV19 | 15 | CASSMYGTETDTQYF
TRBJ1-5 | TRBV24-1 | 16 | CATSDLLNLLNQPQHF
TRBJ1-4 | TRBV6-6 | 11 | CASILGEKLFF
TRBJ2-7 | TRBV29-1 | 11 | CSVADSYEQYF
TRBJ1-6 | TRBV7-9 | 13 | CASSGTGGSPLHF